Listed here are 5 T cell receptor beta chains from one sample, sequenced in a study of cytomegalovirus exposure and HLA in healthy donors. Primers: 60 Vbeta forward and 13 Jbeta reverse. This table comes from immunoSEQ multiplex PCR, and its TCRdb copy is limited to in-frame clones, with some not included. This table has tens of thousands of clones, around 76% appearing once. The sample consisted of PBMCs. These receptors originate from a woman aged 50 to 60 in good health and CMV-seropositive.

The rearrangement joins TRBV19 to TRBJ2-5; 11 bases line up with TRBD2. This CDR3 is 16 amino acids long. CDR1 LNHDA and CDR2 SQIVND come from the germline V gene (reference sequence). With 5 bases clipped from V and 4 bases from J, the junction kept 9 bases outside the gene matches. The CDR3 is CASSGRLAGKIETQYF. The CDR3 DNA follows: TGTGCCAGTAGTGGGAGACTAGCGGGAAAAATAGAGACCCAGTACTTC.

The chain employs TRBV30 and TRBJ2-1; tentatively, D is TRBD1 (6 bases). The CDR3 loop spans 13 amino acids. V was clipped by 6 bases and J by 6 bases, with 15 bases between them. The V gene's germline CDR1 is GTSNPN and CDR2 SVGIG (reference sequence). The CDR3: CACHGTLFNEQFF. The CDR3 bases are TGTGCCTGCCACGGGACACTCTTCAATGAGCAGTTCTTC.

The chain carries TRBV28 and TRBJ2-2; D is perhaps TRBD2 (6 bases). V lost 3 bases, J lost 1 base, and 6 bases lay in between. CDR1 is MDHEN, CDR2 SYDVKM, per germline. There are 14 residues in the CDR3. In DNA, the CDR3 is TGTGCCAGCAGTTTGGGGGGGAACACCGGGGAGCTGTTTTTT. The encoded protein is CASSLGGNTGELFF.

The CDR3 loop reads CASSTSGMSYEQYF. The CDR3 DNA reads as TGCGCCAGCAGCACCTCTGGCATGTCCTACGAGCAGTACTTC. The chain employs TRBV5-1 and TRBJ2-7; D call uncertain. CDR1 and CDR2 (germline): SGHRS, YFSETQ. The V end was cut by 4 bases, the J end by 1 base, with 12 bases between. This CDR3 has 14 amino acids.

There are a few counts of this clone. J is TRBJ2-7 and V is TRBV2, with D maybe TRBD2 (5 bases). Germline CDR1 is SNHLY and CDR2 is FYNNEI. The CDR3 extends over 14 amino acids. V was shortened by 7 bases and J by 0 bases, with 13 bases between the two germline ends. The CDR3 DNA reads as TGTGCCAGCATGGAGGCGGTCAGCTCCTACGAGCAGTACTTC. Protein sequence: CASMEAVSSYEQYF.